This is a list of T cell receptor beta chains from one sample in a study of blood T cell repertoires in COVID-19. Method: immunoSEQ multiplex PCR; TCRdb's copy keeps in-frame clones and lacks some. The data show about 87,000 clones, around 80% seen once. Source material: peripheral blood. The receptors were gathered from an elderly woman with active or convalescent COVID-19. CDR3s leave out the opening cysteine and the closing phenylalanine or tryptophan. Each record gives: V gene, CDR3 protein.

>TRBV30
AWSTPGVSSYNSPLH
>TRBV7-3
ASSSTPGTGGTDTQY
>TRBV7-8
ASSARTGSGNTIY
>TRBV7-3
ASSPRLAGSSYNEQF
>TRBV5-6
ASSLALGVQETQY
>TRBV7-3
ASSLTLTGELF
>TRBV5-1
ASRSDATEAF
>TRBV6-6
ASSATGGDGYT
>TRBV12-5
ASTPRQGFTEAF
>TRBV2
ASRSPVGDRGYT
>TRBV6-6
ASNPTGFHEQY
>TRBV30
AWSVRMSGATYEQY
>TRBV10-3
AIREDRGRYNEQF
>TRBV5-1
ASSVSGGEYNEQF
>TRBV18
ASSPRTGNYEQY
>TRBV5-4
ASSPRGASSETQY
>TRBV5-4
ASSLDRGRALNEQF
>TRBV5-1
ASSPGGQSITDTQY
>TRBV23-1
ASRVKRSPSTDTQY
>TRBV9
ASSFSAGGTYEQY
>TRBV30
AWSPPWDRVTGELF
>TRBV7-2
ASSPRLAGGDEQF
>TRBV7-9
ASSSTNYGYT
>TRBV7-2
ASSLGGQGNNSPLH
>TRBV7-2
ASSFQQDGYT
>TRBV5-6
ASSLPGGYGYT
>TRBV27
ASRRTGREANYGYT
>TRBV19
ASSPTGGVNNEQF
>TRBV10-3
AISKTSGAYEQY
>TRBV11-3
ASSFGEDTEAF
>TRBV30
AWSPRGRVGYGYT
>TRBV28
ASSPTGMNTEAF
>TRBV4-3
ASSHTGTGGSEQY
>TRBV6-6
ASRREQSVVGNTIY
>TRBV19
ASMGVLQEF
>TRBV9
ASSRSGANVLT
>TRBV18
ASSPNPGWGGETQY
>TRBV30
AWRKEGADAQY
>TRBV7-9
ASSQGQGERY
>TRBV7-6
ASSFQSGVPHEQF
>TRBV18
ASSPRSLAGSNEQY
>TRBV7-8
ASSLRSGTSWDTQY
>TRBV10-3
AISESPRGTSGSKIAGELF
>TRBV19
ASSVPGETQY
>TRBV4-1
ASSSNTGDTEAF
>TRBV19
ASSIREEAF
>TRBV2
ASSDRTLNTEAF
>TRBV7-2
ASSLGAGVQGRETQY
>TRBV10-3
AISEFRGRDNNEQF
>TRBV27
ASSFNRDYLGYT
>TRBV4-2
ASSRERNYGYT
>TRBV29-1
SVDPDRRDTQY
>TRBV5-1
ASSSGQVAGGETQY
>TRBV7-3
ASSPTPYTEAF
>TRBV15
ATSREHAAGELF